The entry below gives a single TCR beta chain sequence along with its context. Its antigen is not identified. The CDR3 length is 12 residues. Trimming took off 8 bases at V and 7 bases at J, with 12 bases between the two ends. Germline CDR1 ENHRY, CDR2 SYGVKD. 60 Vbeta and 13 Jbeta primers were used in PCR. Assay: immunoSEQ multiplex PCR; the TCRdb copy retains only in-frame clones and omits some. Of 120,000 or so clones listed, about 81% are singletons. The data stem from a study of cytomegalovirus exposure and HLA in healthy donors. Study-wide findings and caveats: Cytomegalovirus-associated status was assigned to 150 to 200 TCR beta chains. Earlier analysis looked at TCR beta V segments, and most were productive about 87% or about 30% of the time. Near-uniform donor sequencing depth was presumed by presence/absence analyses.

The J gene is TRBJ2-1, the V gene TRBV10-3; a possible D gene is TRBD1 (5 bases). This sequence was found in a man aged 35-49 years in good health and CMV-seronegative. The sequencing sample was made of PBMCs. The CDR3 reads CAIETAGNEQFF. CDR3 DNA: TGTGCCATCGAGACAGCAGGGAATGAGCAGTTCTTC.